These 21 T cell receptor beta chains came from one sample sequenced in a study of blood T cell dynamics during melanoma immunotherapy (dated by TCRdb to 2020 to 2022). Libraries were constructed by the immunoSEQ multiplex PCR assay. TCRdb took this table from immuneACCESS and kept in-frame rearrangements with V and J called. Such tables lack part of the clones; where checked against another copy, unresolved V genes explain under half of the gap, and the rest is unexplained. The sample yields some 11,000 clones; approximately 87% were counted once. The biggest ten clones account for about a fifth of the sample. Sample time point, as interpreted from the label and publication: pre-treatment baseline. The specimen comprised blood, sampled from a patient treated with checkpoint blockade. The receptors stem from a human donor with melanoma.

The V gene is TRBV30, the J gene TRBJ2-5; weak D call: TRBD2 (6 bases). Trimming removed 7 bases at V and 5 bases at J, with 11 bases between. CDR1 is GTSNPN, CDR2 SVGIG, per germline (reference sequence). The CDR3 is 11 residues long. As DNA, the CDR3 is TGTGCCTTCTCCCGGGGGGAGACCCAGTACTTC. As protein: CAFSRGETQYF. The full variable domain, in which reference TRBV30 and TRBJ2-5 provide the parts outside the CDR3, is SQTIHQWPATLVQPVGSPLSLECTVEGTSNPNLYWYRQAAGRGLQLLFYSVGIGQISSEVPQNLSASRPQDRQFILSSKKLLLSDSGFYLCAFSRGETQYFGPGTRLLVL.

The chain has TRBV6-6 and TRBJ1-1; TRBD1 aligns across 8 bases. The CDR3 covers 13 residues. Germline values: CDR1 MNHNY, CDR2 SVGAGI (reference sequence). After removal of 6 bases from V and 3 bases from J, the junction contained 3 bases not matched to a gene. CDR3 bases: TGTGCCAGCAGCAAGGACAGGGACACTGAAGCTTTCTTT. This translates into CASSKDRDTEAFF.

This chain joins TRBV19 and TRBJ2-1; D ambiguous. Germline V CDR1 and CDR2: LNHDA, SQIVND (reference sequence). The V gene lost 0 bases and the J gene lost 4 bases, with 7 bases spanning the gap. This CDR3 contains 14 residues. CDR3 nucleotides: TGTGCCAGTAGTATAGAGGCGTGGTACAATGAGCAGTTCTTC. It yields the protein CASSIEAWYNEQFF.

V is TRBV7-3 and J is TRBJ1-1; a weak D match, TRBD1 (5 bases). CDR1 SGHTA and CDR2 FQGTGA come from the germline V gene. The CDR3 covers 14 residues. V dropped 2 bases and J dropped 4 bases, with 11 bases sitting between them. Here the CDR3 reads CASSLDSMATEAFF. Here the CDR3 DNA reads TGTGCCAGCAGCTTAGACAGCATGGCCACTGAAGCTTTCTTT.

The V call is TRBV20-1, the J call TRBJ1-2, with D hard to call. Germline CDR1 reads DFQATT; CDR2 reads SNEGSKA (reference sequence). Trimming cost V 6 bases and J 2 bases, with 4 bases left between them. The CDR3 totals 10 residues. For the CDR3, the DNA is TGCAGTGCCGACAACTATGGCTACACCTTC. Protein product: CSADNYGYTF.

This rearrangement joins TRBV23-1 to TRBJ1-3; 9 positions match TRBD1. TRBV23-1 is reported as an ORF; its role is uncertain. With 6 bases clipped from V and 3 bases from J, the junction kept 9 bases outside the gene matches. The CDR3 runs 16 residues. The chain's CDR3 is CASSQQNRGRGNTIYF. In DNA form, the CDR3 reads TGCGCCAGCAGCCAGCAAAACAGGGGGCGTGGAAACACCATATATTTT.

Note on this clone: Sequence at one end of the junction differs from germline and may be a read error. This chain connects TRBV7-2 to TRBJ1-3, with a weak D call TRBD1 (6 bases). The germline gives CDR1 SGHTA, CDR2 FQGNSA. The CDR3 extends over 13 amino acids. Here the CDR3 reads CASSRDQGGTISF. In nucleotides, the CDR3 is TGTGCCAGCAGCCGGGATCAGGGCGGGACAATTTCCTTT.

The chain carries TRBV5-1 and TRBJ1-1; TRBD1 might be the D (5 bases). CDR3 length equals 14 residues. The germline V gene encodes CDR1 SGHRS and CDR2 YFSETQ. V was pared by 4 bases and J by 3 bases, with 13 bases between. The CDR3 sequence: CASSPRGDDTEAFF. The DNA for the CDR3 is TGCGCCAGCAGCCCGCGGGGGGATGACACTGAAGCTTTCTTT. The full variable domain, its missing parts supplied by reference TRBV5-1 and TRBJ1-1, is KAGVTQTPRYLIKTRGQQVTLSCSPISGHRSVSWYQQTPGQGLQFLFEYFSETQRNKGNFPGRFSGRQFSNSRSEMNVSTLELGDSALYLCASSPRGDDTEAFFGQGTRLTVV.

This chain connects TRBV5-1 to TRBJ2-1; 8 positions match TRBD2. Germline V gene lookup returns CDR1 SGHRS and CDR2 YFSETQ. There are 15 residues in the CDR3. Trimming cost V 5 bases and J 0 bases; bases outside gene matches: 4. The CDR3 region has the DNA TGCGCCAGCAGGCGGGAGGTGAGCTCCTACAATGAGCAGTTCTTC. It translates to CASRREVSSYNEQFF.

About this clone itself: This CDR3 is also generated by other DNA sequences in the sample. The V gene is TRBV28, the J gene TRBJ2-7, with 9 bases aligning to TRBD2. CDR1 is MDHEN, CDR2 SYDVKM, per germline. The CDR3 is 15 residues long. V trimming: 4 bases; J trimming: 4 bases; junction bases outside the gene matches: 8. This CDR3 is CASSSLSGSLYEQYF. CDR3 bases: TGTGCCAGCAGTTCTCTTAGCGGGAGTCTATACGAGCAGTACTTC. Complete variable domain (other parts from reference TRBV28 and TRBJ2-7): DVKVTQSSRYLVKRTGEKVFLECVQDMDHENMFWYRQDPGLGLRLIYFSYDVKMKEKGDIPEGYSVSREKKERFSLILESASTNQTSMYLCASSSLSGSLYEQYFGPGTRLTVT.

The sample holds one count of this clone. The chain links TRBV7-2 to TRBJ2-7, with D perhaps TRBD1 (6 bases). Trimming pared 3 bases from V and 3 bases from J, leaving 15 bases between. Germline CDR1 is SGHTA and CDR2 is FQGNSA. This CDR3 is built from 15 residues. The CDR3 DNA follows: TGTGCCAGCAGCTTCCTGGGGGCTGCATTCTACGAGCAGTACTTC. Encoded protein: CASSFLGAAFYEQYF.

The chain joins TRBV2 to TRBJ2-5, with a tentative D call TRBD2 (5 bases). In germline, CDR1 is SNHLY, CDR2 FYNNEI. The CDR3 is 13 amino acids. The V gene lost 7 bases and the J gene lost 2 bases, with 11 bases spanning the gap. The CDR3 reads CASKRTAQETQYF. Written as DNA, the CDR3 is TGTGCCAGCAAGCGGACGGCACAAGAGACCCAGTACTTC.

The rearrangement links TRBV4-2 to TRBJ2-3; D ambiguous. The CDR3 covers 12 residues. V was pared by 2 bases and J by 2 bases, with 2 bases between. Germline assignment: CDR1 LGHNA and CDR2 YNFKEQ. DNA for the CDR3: TGTGCCAGCAGCCAACCCACAGATACGCAGTATTTT. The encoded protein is CASSQPTDTQYF.

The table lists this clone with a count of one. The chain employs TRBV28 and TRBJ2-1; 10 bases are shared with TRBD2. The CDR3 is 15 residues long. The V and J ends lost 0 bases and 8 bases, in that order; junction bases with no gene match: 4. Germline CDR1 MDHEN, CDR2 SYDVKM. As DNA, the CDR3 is TGTGCCAGCAGTTTATGGACTAGCGGGCGCTATGAGCAGTTCTTC. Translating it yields CASSLWTSGRYEQFF. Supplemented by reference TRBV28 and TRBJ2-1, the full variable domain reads DVKVTQSSRYLVKRTGEKVFLECVQDMDHENMFWYRQDPGLGLRLIYFSYDVKMKEKGDIPEGYSVSREKKERFSLILESASTNQTSMYLCASSLWTSGRYEQFFGPGTRLTVL.

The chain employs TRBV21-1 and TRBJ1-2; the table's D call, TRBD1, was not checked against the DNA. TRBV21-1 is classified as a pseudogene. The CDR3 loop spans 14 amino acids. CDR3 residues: CASSQAKANYGYTF. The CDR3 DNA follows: TGTGCCAGCAGTCAGGCAAAAGCTAACTATGGCTACACCTTC.

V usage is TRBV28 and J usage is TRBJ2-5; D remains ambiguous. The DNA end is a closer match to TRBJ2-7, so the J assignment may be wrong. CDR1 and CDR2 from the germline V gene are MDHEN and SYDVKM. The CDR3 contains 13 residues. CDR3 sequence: CASSEWMRHEQYF. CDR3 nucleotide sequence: TGTGCCAGCAGTGAATGGATGCGTCACGAGCAGTACTTC.

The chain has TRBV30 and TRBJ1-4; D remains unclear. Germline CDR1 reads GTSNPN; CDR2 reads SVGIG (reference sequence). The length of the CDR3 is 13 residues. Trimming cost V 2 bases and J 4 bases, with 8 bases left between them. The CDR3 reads CAWSRPDNEKLFF. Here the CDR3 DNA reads TGTGCCTGGAGTCGCCCCGATAATGAAAAACTGTTTTTT.

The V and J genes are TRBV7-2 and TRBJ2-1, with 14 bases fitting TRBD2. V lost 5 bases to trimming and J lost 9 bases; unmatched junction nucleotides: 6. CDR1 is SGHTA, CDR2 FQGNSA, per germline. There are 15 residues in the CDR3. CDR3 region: CASSVGLAGVGEQFF. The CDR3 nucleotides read TGTGCCAGCAGCGTGGGACTAGCGGGAGTAGGTGAGCAGTTCTTC.

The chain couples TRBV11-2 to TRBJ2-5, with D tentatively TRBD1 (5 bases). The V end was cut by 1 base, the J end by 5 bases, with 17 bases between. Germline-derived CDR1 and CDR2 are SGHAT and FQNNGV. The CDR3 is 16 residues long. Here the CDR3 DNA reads TGTGCCAGCAGCTTAGTTGGACAACCGAAAGGGGAGACCCAGTACTTC. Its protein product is CASSLVGQPKGETQYF.

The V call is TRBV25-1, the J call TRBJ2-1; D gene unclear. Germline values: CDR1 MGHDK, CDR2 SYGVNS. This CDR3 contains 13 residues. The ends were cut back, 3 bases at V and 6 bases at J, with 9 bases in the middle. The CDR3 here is CASSDSGLNEQFF. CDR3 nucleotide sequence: TGTGCCAGCAGTGACAGTGGTCTCAATGAGCAGTTCTTC. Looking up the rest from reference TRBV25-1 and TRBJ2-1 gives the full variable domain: EADIYQTPRYLVIGTGKKITLECSQTMGHDKMYWYQQDPGMELHLIHYSYGVNSTEKGDLSSESTVSRIRTEHFPLTLESARPSHTSQYLCASSDSGLNEQFFGPGTRLTVL.

CDR3 protein: CASSVDRFSNEKLFF. The CDR3 nucleotides are TGTGCCAGCAGTGTCGACAGGTTCTCTAATGAAAAACTGTTTTTT. The chain is built from TRBV6-1 and TRBJ1-4; weak D call: TRBD1 (6 bases). CDR3 size: 15 residues. Between the trimmed V and J ends, which lost 4 bases and 3 bases, there was a span of 12 bases. Germline V lookup: CDR1 MNHNS, CDR2 SASEGT.